In its sample, the clone carrying this TCR beta chain was seen a few times. Its antigen is not known. The data originate from a study of identical twins. Study-level results: Fewer insertions were carried by abundant cord blood beta clonotypes, but none was seen in memory repertoires.

Germline V lookup: CDR1 SGHRS, CDR2 YFSETQ. The CDR3 runs 17 residues. Trimming at V came to 0 bases and at J to 5 bases, leaving 9 bases not matched to a gene. Carrying unique molecular identifiers, the cDNA also gained a universal primer site through template switching. Each CDR3 protein is one row after TCRdb ran MiXCR on the 5' RACE reads. The data hold around 960,000 distinct CDR3 sequences, with around an eighth observed a single time. The data were also submitted as part of a second study, on yellow fever vaccine responses in identical twins. That work adds: Among the twins, the vaccine T cell response reportedly seemed partly convergent and partly personalized.

The source material was PBMCs. The V call is TRBV5-1, the J call TRBJ2-5; TRBD2 agrees at 11 bases. The source of this sequence is a woman under 30 in good health. The CDR3 DNA reads as TGCGCCAGCAGCTTGGCCAGCCTAGCGGGAGGTCAGGAGACCCAGTACTTC. It specifies CASSLASLAGGQETQYF.